Following are 14 T cell receptor beta chains from one sample sequenced in a study of shared clonotypes between healthy human individuals. Some clones are missing from TCRdb's copy, which holds only in-frame ones; the method was immunoSEQ multiplex PCR. Of 800,000 to 1,200,000 clones listed, approximately 78% are singletons. The sequencing input was memory CD4+ T cells from PBMCs. Indicated subset: CD45RA-negative fraction. Receptors originate from a man aged 18 to 30 in good health. Some clones in this sample may be carry-over from other donors' samples.

The rearrangement uses TRBV29-1 and TRBJ1-3; D might be TRBD1 (6 bases). This CDR3 has 13 residues. In germline, CDR1 is SQVTM, CDR2 ANQGSEA. Trimming removed 3 bases from V and 2 bases from J, with 8 bases in between. In DNA, the CDR3 is TGCAGCGTTGAGGCAGGGGCTGGAAACACCATATATTTT. Amino acid sequence: CSVEAGAGNTIYF.

The chain has TRBV27 and TRBJ1-5, with 7 bases identical to TRBD1. The CDR3 is 14 residues long. Unmatched junction bases numbered 5, after V lost 3 bases and J lost 6 bases. Germline V lookup: CDR1 MNHEY, CDR2 SMNVEV (reference sequence). This CDR3 reads CASSFQQGFQPQHF. The CDR3 DNA sequence: TGTGCCAGCAGTTTTCAACAGGGGTTTCAGCCCCAGCATTTT.

This clone was found once. The chain recombines TRBV11-2 with TRBJ2-3; the match to TRBD2 covers 13 bases. The CDR3 runs to 16 residues. CDR1 is SGHAT, CDR2 FQNNGV, per germline. V lost 4 bases and J lost 4; bases outside the gene matches: 5. Written as DNA, the CDR3 is TGTGCCAGCAGCTCTGGACTAGCGGGAGATGCAGATACGCAGTATTTT. It specifies CASSSGLAGDADTQYF.

The rearrangement links TRBV6-5 to TRBJ2-1, with D tentatively TRBD2 (6 bases). The CDR3 is made up of 15 amino acids. The V and J ends lost 2 bases and 10 bases respectively, with 18 bases between them. Germline assignment: CDR1 MNHEY and CDR2 SVGAGI. CDR3 nucleotides: TGTGCCAGCAGTTACGGGGCGGGACTGACTATGGAGCAGTTCTTC. As protein: CASSYGAGLTMEQFF.

The gene calls are TRBV19 and TRBJ2-2, with TRBD2 matching over 15 bases. The CDR3 is made up of 17 amino acids. V was clipped by 5 bases and J by 5 bases; unmatched bases: 6. Germline V CDR1 and CDR2: LNHDA, SQIVND (reference sequence). The DNA of the CDR3 is TGTGCCAGTAGTGGTACGGGACTAGCGGGAGGTACCGGGGAGCTGTTTTTT. This codes for CASSGTGLAGGTGELFF.

In the case of this clone: This could be a read error, since a much larger clone is one nucleotide away. Other DNA sequences from this sample encode an identical CDR3 as well. V gene TRBV2 combines with J gene TRBJ1-5; D gene ambiguous. The CDR3 has 15 amino acids. Germline CDR1 and CDR2: SNHLY and FYNNEI. The CDR3 bases are TGTGCCAGCAGGATCGGCGGGGTGGGGAATCAGCCCCAACATTTT. As protein: CASRIGGVGNQPQHF. The complete variable domain, with remaining parts taken from reference TRBV2 and TRBJ1-5, reads EPEVTQTPSHQVTQMGQEVILRCVPISNHLYFYWYRQILGQKVEFLVSFYNNEISEKSEIFDDQFSVERPDGSNFTLKIRSTKLEDSAMYFCASRIGGVGNQPQHFGDGTRLSIL.

Concerning this clone: This CDR3 is also generated by other DNA sequences in the sample. The chain carries TRBV18 and TRBJ1-1, with D unclear. CDR1 and CDR2 (germline): KGHSH, LQKENI. CDR3 length: 13 amino acids. Trimming took off 2 bases at V and 3 bases at J, with 7 bases between the two ends. CDR3 in DNA: TGTGCCAGCTCACCAGGGTTGGACACTGAAGCTTTCTTT. This gives the protein CASSPGLDTEAFF. Based on the CDR3 plus reference TRBV18 and TRBJ1-1, the full variable domain is NAGVMQNPRHLVRRRGQEARLRCSPMKGHSHVYWYRQLPEEGLKFMVYLQKENIIDESGMPKERFSAEFPKEGPSILRIQQVVRGDSAAYFCASSPGLDTEAFFGQGTRLTVV.

The count of this clone is one. The chain couples TRBV4-1 to TRBJ1-4; D might be TRBD1 (6 bases). The CDR3 is 16 residues long. Germline values: CDR1 MGHRA, CDR2 YSYEKL. Between the trimmed V and J ends, which lost 1 base and 8 bases, there was a span of 17 bases. CDR3 in amino acids: CASSQGQGRGLEKLFF. CDR3 DNA sequence: TGCGCCAGCAGCCAAGGCCAGGGGAGAGGGCTGGAAAAACTGTTTTTT.

This clone showed up just once. The chain employs TRBV5-8 and TRBJ2-2; D unclear. Trimming pared 0 bases from V and 0 bases from J, leaving 12 bases between. The CDR3 loop spans 17 amino acids. Per the germline V gene, CDR1 is SGHTS and CDR2 is YDEGEE. CDR3: CASSLASVATNTGELFF. The DNA for the CDR3 is TGTGCCAGCAGCTTGGCCTCGGTAGCCACGAACACCGGGGAGCTGTTTTTT.

V gene TRBV2 combines with J gene TRBJ1-5; 8 bases match TRBD1. Germline CDR1 and CDR2: SNHLY and FYNNEI. The CDR3 loop spans 13 amino acids. V lost 7 bases, J lost 6 bases, and 5 bases stayed unmatched. The CDR3 spells CASNGQGTQPQHF. The DNA of the CDR3 is TGTGCCAGCAACGGACAGGGTACTCAGCCCCAGCATTTT.

The chain uses TRBV28 and TRBJ2-5; D ambiguous. Germline V gives CDR1 MDHEN, CDR2 SYDVKM. This CDR3 region has 13 residues. The V end was cut by 7 bases, the J end by 5 bases, with 14 bases between. CDR3 DNA sequence: TGTGCCAGCAAACTATCTCATCTGGAGACCCAGTACTTC. This sequence encodes CASKLSHLETQYF.

The chain has TRBV7-9 and TRBJ2-1; 7 bases align to TRBD2. V was pared by 4 bases and J by 6 bases, with 6 bases of the junction left unmatched. CDR1 and CDR2 from the germline V gene are SEHNR and FQNEAQ (reference sequence). CDR3 length: 14 amino acids. The CDR3 spells CASSSTGTINEQFF. In DNA form, the CDR3 reads TGTGCCAGCAGCTCGACCGGGACTATCAATGAGCAGTTCTTC.

V usage is TRBV5-1 and J usage is TRBJ2-3, with TRBD1 as a possible D gene (7 bases). The ends were cut back, 4 bases at V and 3 bases at J, with 12 bases in the middle. The CDR3 runs to 14 residues. Germline CDR1 is SGHRS and CDR2 is YFSETQ. As DNA, the CDR3 is TGCGCCAGCAGCCCCCAGGGGGGAACAGATACGCAGTATTTT. It specifies CASSPQGGTDTQYF. The full variable domain, rest sourced from reference TRBV5-1 and TRBJ2-3, is KAGVTQTPRYLIKTRGQQVTLSCSPISGHRSVSWYQQTPGQGLQFLFEYFSETQRNKGNFPGRFSGRQFSNSRSEMNVSTLELGDSALYLCASSPQGGTDTQYFGPGTRLTVL.

V is TRBV28 and J is TRBJ2-2; 8 nucleotides agree with TRBD1. The V segment lost 7 bases and the J segment 6 bases; nucleotides outside the gene matches: 10. There are 15 residues in the CDR3. From germline, CDR1 is MDHEN and CDR2 SYDVKM. The CDR3 protein is CASKRGGQVAGELFF. CDR3 sequence (DNA): TGTGCCAGCAAGAGAGGGGGACAGGTGGCCGGGGAGCTGTTTTTT. Full variable domain (missing parts from reference TRBV28 and TRBJ2-2): DVKVTQSSRYLVKRTGEKVFLECVQDMDHENMFWYRQDPGLGLRLIYFSYDVKMKEKGDIPEGYSVSREKKERFSLILESASTNQTSMYLCASKRGGQVAGELFFGEGSRLTVL.